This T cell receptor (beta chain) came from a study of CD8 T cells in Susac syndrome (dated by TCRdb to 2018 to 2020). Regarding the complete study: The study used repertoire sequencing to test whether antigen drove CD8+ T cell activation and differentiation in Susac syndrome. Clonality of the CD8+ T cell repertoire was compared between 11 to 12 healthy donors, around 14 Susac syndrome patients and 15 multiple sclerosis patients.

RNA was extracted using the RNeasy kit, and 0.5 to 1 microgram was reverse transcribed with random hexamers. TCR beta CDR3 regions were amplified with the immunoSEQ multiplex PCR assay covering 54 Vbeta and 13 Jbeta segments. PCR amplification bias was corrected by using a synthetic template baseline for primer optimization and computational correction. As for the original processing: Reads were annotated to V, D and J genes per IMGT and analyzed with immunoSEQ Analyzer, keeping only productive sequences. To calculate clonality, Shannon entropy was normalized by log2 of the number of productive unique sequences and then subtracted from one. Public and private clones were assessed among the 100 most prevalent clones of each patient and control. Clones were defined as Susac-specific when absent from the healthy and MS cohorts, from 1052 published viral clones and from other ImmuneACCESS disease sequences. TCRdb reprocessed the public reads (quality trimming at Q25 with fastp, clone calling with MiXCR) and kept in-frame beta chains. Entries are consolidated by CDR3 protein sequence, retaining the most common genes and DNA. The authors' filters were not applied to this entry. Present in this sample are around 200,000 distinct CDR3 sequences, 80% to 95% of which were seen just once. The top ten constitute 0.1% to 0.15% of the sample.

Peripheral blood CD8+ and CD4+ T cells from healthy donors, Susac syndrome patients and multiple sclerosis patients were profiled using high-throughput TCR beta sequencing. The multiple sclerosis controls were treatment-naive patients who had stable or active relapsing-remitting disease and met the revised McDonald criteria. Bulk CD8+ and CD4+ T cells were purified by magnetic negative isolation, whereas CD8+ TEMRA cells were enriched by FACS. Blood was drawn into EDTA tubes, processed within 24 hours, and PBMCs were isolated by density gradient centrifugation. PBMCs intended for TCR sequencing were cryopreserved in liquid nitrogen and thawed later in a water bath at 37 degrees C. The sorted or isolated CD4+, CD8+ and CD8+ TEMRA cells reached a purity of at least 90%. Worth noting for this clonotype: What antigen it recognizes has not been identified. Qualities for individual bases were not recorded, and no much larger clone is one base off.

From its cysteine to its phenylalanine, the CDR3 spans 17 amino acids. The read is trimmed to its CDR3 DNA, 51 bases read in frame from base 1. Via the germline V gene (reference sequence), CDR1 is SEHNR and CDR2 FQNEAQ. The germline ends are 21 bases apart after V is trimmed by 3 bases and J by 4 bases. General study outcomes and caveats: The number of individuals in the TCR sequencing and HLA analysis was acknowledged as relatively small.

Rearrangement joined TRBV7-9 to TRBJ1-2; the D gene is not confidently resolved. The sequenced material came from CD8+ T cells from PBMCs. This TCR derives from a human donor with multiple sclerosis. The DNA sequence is TGTGCCAGCAGCTTTCAAGGGCCCGGGCAGTGGGGCTATGGCTACACCTTC. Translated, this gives CASSFQGPGQWGYGYTF.